Listed below are T cell receptor beta chains from one sample, sequenced in a study of CD8 T cells in ankylosing spondylitis. MiXCR, applied by TCRdb to the 5' RACE reads, yields one record per CDR3 protein. The sample gives 150,000 to 200,000 distinct CDR3 sequences, approximately 10% of which show up once; 25% to 35% is in the top ten. Sequencing was carried out using blood, either unsorted or a sorted T cell fraction (not recorded which). Receptors were obtained from a male donor with ankylosing spondylitis or in good health (not recorded which). Each CDR3 is given with its conserved first and last residue. A D gene is named only where the DNA matches it firmly. Part of the rows lack a size; the others show once, few, many or a class for expanded clones.

j_call | v_call | d_call | clone_size | cdr3_nt | cdr3_aa
TRBJ1-1 | TRBV7-8 | TRBD1 | many | TGTGCCAGCAGCTTTCTGGGCGGAGGGGGCCTTGAAGCTTTCTTT | CASSFLGGGGLEAFF
TRBJ2-7 | TRBV27 | . | many | TGTGCCAGCAGTTTATACAGGGACTCCTACGAGCAGTACTTC | CASSLYRDSYEQYF
TRBJ2-5 | TRBV2 | . | . | TGTGCCAGCTCCTTTAATCTCGGGGGCCAAGAGACCCAGTACTTC | CASSFNLGGQETQYF
TRBJ2-3 | TRBV9 | TRBD1 | many | TGTGCCAGCAGCGTAGTCTCACAGGGGGGCACAGATACGCAGTATTTT | CASSVVSQGGTDTQYF
TRBJ2-7 | TRBV4-1 | . | . | TGCGCCAGCAGCCAAGATCTAAGCGCCTACGAGCAGTACTTC | CASSQDLSAYEQYF
TRBJ1-2 | TRBV4-3 | . | many | TGCGCCAGCAGCCAAGAGGGCTTCGATAGCTACACCTTC | CASSQEGFDSYTF
TRBJ1-1 | TRBV7-2 | . | many | TGTGCCAGCAGCCCTCGATCGAAATCGAACACTGAAGCTTTCTTT | CASSPRSKSNTEAFF
TRBJ1-2 | TRBV27 | TRBD1 | many | TGTGCCAGCAGTTTAGCCCGGGACAGGGAAAATGGCTACACCTTC | CASSLARDRENGYTF
TRBJ1-5 | TRBV5-1 | . | many | TGCGCCAGCAGCCCCGGGACGCTCGATCAGCCCCAGCATTTT | CASSPGTLDQPQHF
TRBJ2-5 | TRBV3-1 | . | many | TGTGCCAGCAGCGCACGACACGGGCAAGAGACCCAGTACTTC | CASSARHGQETQYF
TRBJ2-3 | TRBV7-8 | . | many | TGTGCCAGCAGCCCCGAGTTAAGAGATACGCAGTATTTT | CASSPELRDTQYF
TRBJ1-1 | TRBV6-2/TRBV6-3 | . | many | TGTGCCAGCAGGGACCCGGGACGGCGGGCCACTGAAGCTTTCTTT | CASRDPGRRATEAFF
TRBJ2-3 | TRBV5-1 | TRBD2 | many | TGCGCCAGCAGCTCTAGCGGGGGACACACAGATACGCAGTATTTT | CASSSSGGHTDTQYF
TRBJ2-2 | TRBV5-1 | . | few | TGCGCCAGCAGCTTGGCGGCTCCGAACACCGGGGAGCTGTTTTTT | CASSLAAPNTGELFF
TRBJ1-1 | TRBV6-5 | . | many | TGTGCCAGCAGTTACGGGGCAGCGGTGTCGAACACTGAAGCTTTCTTT | CASSYGAAVSNTEAFF
TRBJ2-1 | TRBV20-1 | TRBD2 | few | TGCAGTGCCCTTACTAGCGGGAGCATGTCCTACAATGAGCAGTTCTTC | CSALTSGSMSYNEQFF
TRBJ2-1 | TRBV11-3 | . | . | TGTGCCAGCAGCTTAGCGGGGGACAATGAGCAGTTCTTC | CASSLAGDNEQFF
TRBJ2-1 | TRBV20-1 | TRBD2 | . | TGCAGTGCTACCTGGACTAGCAGGAGGGGCCCACCAGACTACAATGAGCAGTTCTTC | CSATWTSRRGPPDYNEQFF
TRBJ1-1 | TRBV20-1 | . | many | TGCAGTGTTTTGGAGACAGTCTATGAAGCTTTCTTT | CSVLETVYEAFF
TRBJ1-2 | TRBV7-2 | . | . | TGTGCCAGCAGCCTCATGGGCCAGGGACGGGGCCATGGCTACACCTTC | CASSLMGQGRGHGYTF
TRBJ2-2 | TRBV29-1 | . | many | TGCAGCGTTGATTTGGACACCGGGGAGCTGTTTTTT | CSVDLDTGELFF
TRBJ2-5 | TRBV29-1 | TRBD1 | many | TGCAGCGTTGAAGGTGGGGACAGGGGGCCAGAGACCCAGTACTTC | CSVEGGDRGPETQYF
TRBJ2-2 | TRBV4-1 | . | few | TGCGCCAGCAGCCAGGAGACCCCGTGGGGCACCGGGGAGCTGTTTTTT | CASSQETPWGTGELFF
TRBJ2-5 | TRBV9 | . | many | TGTGCCAGCAGCCCCATGTCCCAAGAGACCCAGTACTTC | CASSPMSQETQYF
TRBJ2-7 | TRBV18 | TRBD1 | . | TGTGCCAGCTCACCACTCGGACAGGCCTCCTACGAGCAGTACTTC | CASSPLGQASYEQYF
TRBJ2-3 | TRBV7-2 | TRBD2 | . | TGTGCCAGCGCTAGAGGTGGCGGGAGCGCAGATACGCAGTATTTT | CASARGGGSADTQYF
TRBJ1-1 | TRBV14 | . | few | TGTGCCAGCAGCCCGCTCCGGGGCCAGAACACTGAAGCTTTCTTT | CASSPLRGQNTEAFF
TRBJ2-7 | TRBV30 | . | . | TGTGCCTGGAGTCAGGGGCCCACGCACAGCTTC | CAWSQGPTHSF
TRBJ2-7 | TRBV6-1 | TRBD2 | few | TGTGCCAGCAGTGAACTCGGGAGGGCCCCCTTTTACTTC | CASSELGRAPFYF
TRBJ2-5 | TRBV11-1 | TRBD2 | . | TGTGCCAGCAGCTTCACTCGGCGGGGGATGGGGTTACAAGAGACCCAGTACTTC | CASSFTRRGMGLQETQYF
TRBJ2-5 | TRBV28 | . | many | TGTGCCACCGGGACTGACCAAGAGACCCAGTACTTC | CATGTDQETQYF
TRBJ2-1 | TRBV5-1 | TRBD2 | many | TGCGCCAGCAGCTTGGCCAGCGGGGGTTACAATGAGCAGTTCTTC | CASSLASGGYNEQFF
TRBJ2-7 | TRBV12-3/TRBV12-4 | TRBD2 | many | TGTGCCAGCAGCCCGGGACTAGCGGTTGAGCAGTACTTC | CASSPGLAVEQYF
TRBJ1-2 | TRBV15 | . | . | TGTGCCACCAGCAGAGGCGGAGGGCCCATCTATGGCTACACCTTC | CATSRGGGPIYGYTF
TRBJ2-1 | TRBV20-1 | . | few | TGCAGTGCTAGAGAGACTAGAGCGGTCTCACTTTACAATGAGCAGTTCTTC | CSARETRAVSLYNEQFF
TRBJ2-2 | TRBV20-1 | . | many | TGCAGTGCCATCAGGCCAGGGAACACCGGGGAGCTGTTTTTT | CSAIRPGNTGELFF
TRBJ2-7 | TRBV5-6 | TRBD1 | many | TGTGCCAGCAGCTTGAGGGGGACCCCCGGGACAGAGTCCTACGAGCAGTACTTC | CASSLRGTPGTESYEQYF
TRBJ1-2 | TRBV12-3/TRBV12-4 | . | . | TGTGCCAGCAGTTTAGTTTCTAGGTTCGGGACGGAAAATATTAACTATGGCTACACCTTC | CASSLVSRFGTENINYGYTF
TRBJ1-3 | TRBV5-6 | . | many | TGTGCCAGCAGCCCTGATTTTCTTGTCTCTGGAAACACCATATATTTT | CASSPDFLVSGNTIYF
TRBJ2-4 | TRBV3-1 | . | many | TGTGCCAGCAGCCAACTGAAAAACATTCAGTACTTC | CASSQLKNIQYF